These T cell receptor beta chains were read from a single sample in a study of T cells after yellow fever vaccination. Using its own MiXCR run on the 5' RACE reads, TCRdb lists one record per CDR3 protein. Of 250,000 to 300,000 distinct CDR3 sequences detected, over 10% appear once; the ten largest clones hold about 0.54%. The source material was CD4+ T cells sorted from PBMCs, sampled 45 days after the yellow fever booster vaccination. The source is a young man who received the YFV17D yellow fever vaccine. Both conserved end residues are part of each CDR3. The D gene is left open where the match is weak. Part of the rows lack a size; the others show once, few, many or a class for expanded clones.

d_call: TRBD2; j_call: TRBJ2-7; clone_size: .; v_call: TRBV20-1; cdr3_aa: CSSAAGVGEQYF; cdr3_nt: TGCAGCTCCGCTGCGGGGGTGGGGGAGCAGTACTTC
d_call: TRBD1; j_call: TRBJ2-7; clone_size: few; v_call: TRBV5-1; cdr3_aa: CASRQTGTEQYF; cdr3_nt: TGCGCCAGCAGACAGACAGGGACCGAGCAGTACTTC
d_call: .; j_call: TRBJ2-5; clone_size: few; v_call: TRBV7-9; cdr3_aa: CASSLVPQETQYF; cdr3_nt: TGTGCCAGCAGCTTAGTTCCCCAAGAGACCCAGTACTTC
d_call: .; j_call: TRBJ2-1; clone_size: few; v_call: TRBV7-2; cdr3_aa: CASSPAMGLEQFF; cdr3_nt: TGTGCCAGCAGCCCCGCCATGGGGTTAGAGCAGTTCTTC
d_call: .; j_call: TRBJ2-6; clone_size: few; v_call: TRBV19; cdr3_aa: CASTPGALGANVLTF; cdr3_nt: TGTGCCAGTACACCGGGAGCCTTGGGGGCCAACGTCCTGACTTTC
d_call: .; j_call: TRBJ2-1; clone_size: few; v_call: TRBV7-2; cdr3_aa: CASSWGFSYNEQFF; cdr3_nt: TGTGCCAGCAGCTGGGGCTTCTCCTACAATGAGCAGTTCTTC
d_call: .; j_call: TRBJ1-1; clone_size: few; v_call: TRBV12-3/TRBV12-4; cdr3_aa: CASSTGLGTEAFF; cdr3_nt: TGTGCCAGCAGTACAGGTTTAGGCACTGAAGCTTTCTTT
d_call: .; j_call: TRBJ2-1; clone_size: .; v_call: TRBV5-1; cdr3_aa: CASRPDQTYEQFF; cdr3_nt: TGCGCCAGCAGACCGGACCAGACATATGAGCAGTTCTTC
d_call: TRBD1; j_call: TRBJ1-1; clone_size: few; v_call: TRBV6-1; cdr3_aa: CASRRDGQGGPEAFF; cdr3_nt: TGTGCCAGCAGACGGGATGGACAGGGTGGGCCTGAAGCTTTCTTT
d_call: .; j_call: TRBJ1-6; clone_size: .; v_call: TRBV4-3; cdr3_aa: CASSQRETARTSDSPLHF; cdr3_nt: TGCGCCAGCAGCCAGAGAGAGACAGCTCGGACAAGTGATTCACCCCTCCACTTT
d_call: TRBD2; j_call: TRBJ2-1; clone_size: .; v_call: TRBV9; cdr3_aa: CASSVGLSAGGGNEQFF; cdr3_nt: TGTGCCAGCAGCGTAGGTCTGTCAGCGGGAGGGGGCAATGAGCAGTTCTTC
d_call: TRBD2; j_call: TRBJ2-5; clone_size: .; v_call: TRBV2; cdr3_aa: CASAGTSEETQYF; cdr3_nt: TGTGCCAGCGCAGGGACTAGCGAAGAGACCCAGTACTTC
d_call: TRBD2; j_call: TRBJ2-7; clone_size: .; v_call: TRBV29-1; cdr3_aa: CSVGPRTSGSYSNEQYF; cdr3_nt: TGCAGCGTAGGACCGCGGACTAGCGGGAGTTATTCTAACGAGCAGTACTTC
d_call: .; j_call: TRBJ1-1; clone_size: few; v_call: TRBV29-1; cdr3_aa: CSVGGQSNTEAFF; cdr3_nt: TGCAGCGTTGGAGGTCAGTCGAACACTGAAGCTTTCTTT
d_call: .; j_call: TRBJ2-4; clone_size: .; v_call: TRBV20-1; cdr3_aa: CSARPGSIQGIQYF; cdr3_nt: TGCAGTGCTAGACCAGGATCCATACAAGGTATTCAGTACTTC